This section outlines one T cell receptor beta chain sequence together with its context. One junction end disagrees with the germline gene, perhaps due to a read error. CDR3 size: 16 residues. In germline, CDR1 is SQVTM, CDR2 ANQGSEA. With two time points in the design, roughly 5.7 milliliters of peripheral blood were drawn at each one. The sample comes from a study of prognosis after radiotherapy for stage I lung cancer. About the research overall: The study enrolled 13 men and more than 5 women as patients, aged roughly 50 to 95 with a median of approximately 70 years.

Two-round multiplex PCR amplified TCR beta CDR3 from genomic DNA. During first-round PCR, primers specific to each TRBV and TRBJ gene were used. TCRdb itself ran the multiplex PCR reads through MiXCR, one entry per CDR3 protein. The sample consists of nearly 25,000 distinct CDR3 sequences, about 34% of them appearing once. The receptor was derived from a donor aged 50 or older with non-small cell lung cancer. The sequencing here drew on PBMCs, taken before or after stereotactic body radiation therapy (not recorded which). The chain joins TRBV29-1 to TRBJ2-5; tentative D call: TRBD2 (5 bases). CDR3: CGVEGRVASPQETQYF. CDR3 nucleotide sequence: TGCGGCGTTGAAGGTCGGGTGGCTAGCCCCCAAGAGACCCAGTACTTC.